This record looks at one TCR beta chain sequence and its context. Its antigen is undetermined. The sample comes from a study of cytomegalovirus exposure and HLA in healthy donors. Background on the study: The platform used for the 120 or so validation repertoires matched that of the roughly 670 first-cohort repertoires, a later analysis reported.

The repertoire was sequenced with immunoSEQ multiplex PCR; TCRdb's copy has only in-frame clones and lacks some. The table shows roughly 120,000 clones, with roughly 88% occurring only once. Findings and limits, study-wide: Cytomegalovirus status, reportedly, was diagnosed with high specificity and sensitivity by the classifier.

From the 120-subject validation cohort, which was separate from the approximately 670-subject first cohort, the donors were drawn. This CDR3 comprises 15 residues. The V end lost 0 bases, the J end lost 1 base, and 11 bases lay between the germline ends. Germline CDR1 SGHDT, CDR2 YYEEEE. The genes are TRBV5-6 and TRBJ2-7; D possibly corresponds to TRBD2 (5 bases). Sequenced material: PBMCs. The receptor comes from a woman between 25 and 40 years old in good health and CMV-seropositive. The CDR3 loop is CASSLGPLASYEQYF. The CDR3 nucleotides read TGTGCCAGCAGCTTGGGACCCCTAGCTTCCTACGAGCAGTACTTC. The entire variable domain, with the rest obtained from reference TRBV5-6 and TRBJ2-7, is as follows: DAGVTQSPTHLIKTRGQQVTLRCSPKSGHDTVSWYQQALGQGPQFIFQYYEEEERQRGNFPDRFSGHQFPNYSSELNVNALLLGDSALYLCASSLGPLASYEQYFGPGTRLTVT.